These 15 T cell receptor beta chains share one sample of origin, sequenced in a study of blood T cell repertoires in COVID-19. Only in-frame clones appear in the TCRdb table, and some are missing; sequencing was by immunoSEQ multiplex PCR. The table has roughly 150,000 clones, more than 65% seen once. Sequencing was performed on peripheral blood. The receptor set was obtained from a woman aged 50 to 60 in a cohort sampled during active or convalescent COVID-19.

This clone was found a few times. V gene TRBV2 combines with J gene TRBJ1-1, with 7 bases aligning to TRBD1. CDR1 SNHLY and CDR2 FYNNEI come from the germline V gene. The CDR3 is made up of 14 amino acids. After removal of 6 bases from V and 8 bases from J, the junction contained 12 bases not matched to a gene. CDR3 sequence (DNA): TGTGCCAGCAGCGACACAGGGGAAAACTTGGAAGCTTTCTTT. Its protein is CASSDTGENLEAFF.

The rearrangement uses TRBV4-1 and TRBJ2-7; TRBD1 is a possible D gene (6 bases). The V and J ends lost 4 bases and 5 bases respectively, with 21 bases between them. Germline V CDR1 and CDR2: MGHRA, YSYEKL. This CDR3 has 16 residues. The DNA for the CDR3 is TGCGCCAGCAGCCTGTATCCGGGACACGCAAACAACGAGCAGTACTTC. Encoded protein: CASSLYPGHANNEQYF.

The chain combines TRBV6-5 with TRBJ2-7; possibly TRBD1 for D (5 bases). Germline CDR1 and CDR2: MNHEY and SVGAGI. V was trimmed by 0 bases and J by 0 bases, leaving 9 bases between them. This CDR3 has 15 residues. CDR3 in DNA: TGTGCCAGCAGTTACTCGGGCAGGGCCTCCTACGAGCAGTACTTC. This translates into CASSYSGRASYEQYF.

The J gene is TRBJ2-7, the V gene TRBV11-2; possible D gene TRBD2, 5 bases. The CDR3 length is 14 residues. Trimming cost V 4 bases and J 2 bases, with 12 bases left between them. Germline V CDR1 and CDR2: SGHAT, FQNNGV. The CDR3 DNA follows: TGTGCCAGCAGCTCCCAGACTATGACCTACGAGCAGTACTTC. It codes for CASSSQTMTYEQYF.

The CDR3 nucleotides read TGTGCCAGCAGCTCCGCCTCTAGCGGGGGGGCGGATAAGGGTGAGCAGTTCTTC. It encodes CASSSASSGGADKGEQFF. The chain is built from TRBV7-6 and TRBJ2-1, with 12 bases aligning to TRBD2. CDR1 and CDR2 (germline): SGHVS, FNYEAQ. The junction had 16 bases not matched to a gene; V was cut back by 4 bases and J by 9 bases. This CDR3 is 18 amino acids long.

This chain joins TRBV7-8 and TRBJ1-1, with TRBD1 as a possible D gene (6 bases). Germline V lookup: CDR1 SGHVS, CDR2 FQNEAQ. With 0 bases removed from V and 8 bases from J, the gap between germline ends came to 16 bases. The CDR3 contains 15 residues. Here the CDR3 DNA reads TGTGCCAGCAGCTTAGCGCGGCAAGGGGGTAGGGAAGCTTTCTTT. Amino acid sequence: CASSLARQGGREAFF.

The chain employs TRBV6-5 and TRBJ2-3; 7 bases match TRBD2. J gave up 2 bases and V 8 bases, and 1 base lay outside the gene matches. CDR1 MNHEY and CDR2 SVGAGI come from the germline V gene. The CDR3 has 12 amino acids. The CDR3 coding sequence is TGTGCCAGCGGGAGGGACACAGATACGCAGTATTTT. It yields the protein CASGRDTDTQYF.

This rearrangement joins TRBV10-3 to TRBJ2-2; 8 nucleotides line up with TRBD2. Germline CDR1 is ENHRY and CDR2 is SYGVKD. With 3 bases clipped from V and 4 bases from J, the junction kept 10 bases outside the gene matches. The CDR3 contains 17 residues. CDR3 nucleotides: TGTGCCATCAGTGACCCGGGGAGCGGGGGACCCACCGGGGAGCTGTTTTTT. As protein: CAISDPGSGGPTGELFF.

J is TRBJ2-7 and V is TRBV9, with D tentatively TRBD1 (6 bases). The V end lost 4 bases, the J end lost 2 bases, and 22 bases lay between the germline ends. Germline CDR1 reads SGDLS; CDR2 reads YYNGEE. There are 17 residues in the CDR3. CDR3 sequence (DNA): TGTGCCAGCAGCAAGACGCAACGGGCAGGGGTCACCTACGAGCAGTACTTC. Translation: CASSKTQRAGVTYEQYF.

J is TRBJ1-4 and V is TRBV24-1; D is perhaps TRBD1 (5 bases). Germline V gene sequence: CDR1 KGHDR, CDR2 SFDVKD. V lost 1 base and J 12 bases, leaving 14 bases between the germline ends. CDR3 length: 14 residues. In nucleotides, the CDR3 is TGTGCCACCAGTGATTTTTCCCTCGGACACGAACTGTTTTTT. Translation: CATSDFSLGHELFF.

This clone was seen only once. The CDR3 is CAWSVGTGGSSSYNSPLHF. The CDR3 region has the DNA TGTGCCTGGAGTGTAGGTACAGGGGGGTCGAGCTCCTATAATTCACCCCTCCACTTT. The chain combines TRBV30 with TRBJ1-6; the match to TRBD1 covers 8 bases. The V and J ends lost 0 bases and 0 bases, in that order; junction bases with no gene match: 10. This CDR3 spans 19 amino acids. Germline CDR1 is GTSNPN and CDR2 is SVGIG (reference sequence).

The V and J genes are TRBV5-4 and TRBJ1-4; the D is unclear. This CDR3 contains 15 residues. Trimming took off 0 bases at V and 8 bases at J, with 14 bases between the two ends. Germline CDR1 and CDR2: SGHNT and YYREEE (reference sequence). Here the CDR3 reads CASSLGGRVDEKLFF. The CDR3 DNA is TGTGCCAGCAGCTTGGGTGGGAGGGTGGACGAAAAACTGTTTTTT.

This clone was seen just once. The rearrangement uses TRBV5-1 and TRBJ2-5; 8 nucleotides align to TRBD1. This CDR3 is built from 16 residues. Trimming removed 3 bases from V and 6 bases from J; junction bases left unmatched: 13. The germline gives CDR1 SGHRS, CDR2 YFSETQ. This CDR3 reads CASSSATGAGGQTQYF. The CDR3 DNA follows: TGCGCCAGCAGCTCTGCGACAGGGGCCGGCGGGCAGACCCAGTACTTC.

V is TRBV19 and J is TRBJ1-2; 7 nucleotides agree with TRBD1. Germline loops: CDR1 LNHDA, CDR2 SQIVND (reference sequence). The CDR3 has 16 amino acids. V dropped 2 bases and J dropped 2; count of bases not matched to a gene: 8. The CDR3 coding sequence is TGTGCCAGTAGTATATGGGGGGCAGGGGGGAACTATGGCTACACCTTC. Protein: CASSIWGAGGNYGYTF.

V gene TRBV7-6 combines with J gene TRBJ2-3, with D tentatively TRBD1 (5 bases). Germline CDR1 is SGHVS and CDR2 is FNYEAQ. The CDR3 is made up of 13 amino acids. Trimming left V 5 bases short and J 2 bases short, with 8 bases between. The CDR3 is CASSPRDTDTQYF. The CDR3 DNA reads TGTGCCAGCAGCCCCAGGGACACAGATACGCAGTATTTT. Complete variable domain (other parts from reference TRBV7-6 and TRBJ2-3): GAGVSQSPRYKVTKRGQDVALRCDPISGHVSLYWYRQALGQGPEFLTYFNYEAQQDKSGLPNDRFSAERPEGSISTLTIQRTEQRDSAMYRCASSPRDTDTQYFGPGTRLTVL.